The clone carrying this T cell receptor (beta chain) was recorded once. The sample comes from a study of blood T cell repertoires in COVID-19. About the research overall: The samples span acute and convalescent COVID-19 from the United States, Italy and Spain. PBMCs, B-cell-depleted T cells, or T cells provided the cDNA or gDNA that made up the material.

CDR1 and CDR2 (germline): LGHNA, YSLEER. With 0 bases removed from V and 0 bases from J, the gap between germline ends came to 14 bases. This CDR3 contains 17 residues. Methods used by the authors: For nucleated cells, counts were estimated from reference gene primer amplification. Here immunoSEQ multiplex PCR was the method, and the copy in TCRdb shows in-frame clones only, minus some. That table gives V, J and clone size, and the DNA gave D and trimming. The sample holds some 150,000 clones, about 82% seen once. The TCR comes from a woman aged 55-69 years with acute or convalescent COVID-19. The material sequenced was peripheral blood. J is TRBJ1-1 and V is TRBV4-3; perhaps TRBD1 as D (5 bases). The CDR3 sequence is CASSQDLFPGMNTEAFF. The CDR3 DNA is TGCGCCAGCAGCCAAGATCTTTTTCCAGGGATGAACACTGAAGCTTTCTTT.